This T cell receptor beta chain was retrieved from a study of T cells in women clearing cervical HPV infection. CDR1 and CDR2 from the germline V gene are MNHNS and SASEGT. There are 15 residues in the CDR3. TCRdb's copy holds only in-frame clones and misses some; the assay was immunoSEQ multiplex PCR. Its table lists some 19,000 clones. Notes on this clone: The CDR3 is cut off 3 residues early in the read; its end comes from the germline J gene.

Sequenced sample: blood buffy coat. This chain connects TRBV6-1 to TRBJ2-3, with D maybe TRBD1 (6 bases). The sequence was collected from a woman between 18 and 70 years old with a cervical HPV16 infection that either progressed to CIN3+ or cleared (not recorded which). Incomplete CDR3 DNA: TGTGCCAGCAGTGGAGGCCGTGCAGGGGAAGAGACG. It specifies CASSGGRAGEET. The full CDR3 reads CASSGGRAGEETQYF.